The clone carrying this T cell receptor beta chain was seen once. The data are from a study of blood T cell repertoires in COVID-19. The CDR3 length is 14 residues. The V gene's germline CDR1 is SGHTA and CDR2 FQGNSA. V was shortened by 4 bases and J by 4 bases, with 13 bases between the two germline ends. The protocol was immunoSEQ multiplex PCR, while the TCRdb copy is restricted to in-frame clones and leaves out a portion. This table has approximately 200,000 clones, around nine tenths appearing once. The sequencing input was peripheral blood. The chain carries TRBV7-2 and TRBJ1-1; TRBD1 might be the D (6 bases). This TCR was sampled from a woman aged 55-69 years with acute or convalescent COVID-19. The CDR3 spells CASSSGVIRTEAFF. The CDR3 bases are TGTGCCAGCAGCTCAGGGGTCATACGCACTGAAGCTTTCTTT.